Shown below are 18 T cell receptor beta chains from a single sample sequenced in a study of low-dose radiotherapy and immunotherapy resistance in tumors. Priming of first-strand cDNA relied on TRAV- and TRBV-specific primers (covering alpha and beta chains). It was with a constant-region primer and a V-primer adapter that TCRs were amplified over around 20 PCR cycles. TCRdb re-called the reads with MiXCR, one entry per CDR3 protein. The sample carries roughly 90,000 distinct CDR3 sequences, 20% to 25% recorded once. Noted time point: after trial treatment. Regarding treatment: LDRT plus nivolumab, ipilimumab, low-dose cyclophosphamide and aspirin (RACIN trial). The input for sequencing was PBMCs, taken after low-dose radiotherapy plus immunotherapy. These receptors came from a female donor with ovarian cancer.

This clonotype was counted a few times. The chain links TRBV6-2 or TRBV6-3 to TRBJ1-2, with D tentatively TRBD1 (6 bases). Trimming cost V 4 bases and J 6 bases, with 12 bases left between them. Per the germline V gene, CDR1 is MNHEY and CDR2 is SVGEGT. The CDR3 runs to 13 residues. CDR3 residues: CASSLGAGDGYTF. CDR3 in DNA: TGTGCCAGCAGTTTGGGGGCTGGTGATGGCTACACCTTC.

This clonotype was counted at least ten times. The chain employs TRBV7-2 and TRBJ1-2; no reliable D call. Germline lookup yields CDR1 SGHTA and CDR2 FQGNSA. This CDR3 spans 16 amino acids. V lost 5 bases to trimming and J lost 0 bases, with 16 bases between them. CDR3 protein: CASSTTGRRANYGYTF. CDR3 sequence (DNA): TGTGCCAGCAGCACCACTGGACGGAGAGCTAACTATGGCTACACCTTC.

In this sample, this clonotype turned up many times. The chain joins TRBV28 to TRBJ2-5; TRBD1 aligns across 10 bases. The germline gives CDR1 MDHEN, CDR2 SYDVKM. The CDR3 spans 16 residues. V shed 5 bases and J 4 bases; nucleotides not matched to a gene: 10. This chain's CDR3 is CASSLPMTGGRETQYF. The CDR3 DNA reads TGTGCCAGCAGTCTACCGATGACAGGGGGCAGAGAGACCCAGTACTTC.

This clonotype was picked up many times. V and J are TRBV18 and TRBJ2-1; no definite D call. Trimming stripped 2 bases from V and 0 bases from J, with 11 bases between. Germline V CDR1 and CDR2: KGHSH, LQKENI. The CDR3 is made up of 16 amino acids. This CDR3 is CASSPGEQSSYNEQFF. The DNA for the CDR3 is TGTGCCAGCTCACCAGGCGAGCAGAGCTCCTACAATGAGCAGTTCTTC. The whole variable domain, remainder taken from reference TRBV18 and TRBJ2-1, is NAGVMQNPRHLVRRRGQEARLRCSPMKGHSHVYWYRQLPEEGLKFMVYLQKENIIDESGMPKERFSAEFPKEGPSILRIQQVVRGDSAAYFCASSPGEQSSYNEQFFGPGTRLTVL.

Many counts were recorded for this clonotype. J is TRBJ2-2 and V is TRBV5-1, with 7 bases matching TRBD1. Germline lookup yields CDR1 SGHRS and CDR2 YFSETQ. The V segment lost 4 bases and the J segment 0 bases; nucleotides outside the gene matches: 6. This CDR3 has 16 amino acids. The CDR3 spells CASSKGQRTNTGELFF. The CDR3, as DNA: TGCGCCAGCAGCAAGGGACAGCGGACGAACACCGGGGAGCTGTTTTTT. The full variable domain, in which reference TRBV5-1 and TRBJ2-2 provide the parts outside the CDR3, is KAGVTQTPRYLIKTRGQQVTLSCSPISGHRSVSWYQQTPGQGLQFLFEYFSETQRNKGNFPGRFSGRQFSNSRSEMNVSTLELGDSALYLCASSKGQRTNTGELFFGEGSRLTVL.

The chain links TRBV6-2 or TRBV6-3 to TRBJ1-3, with D unresolved. This CDR3 is 14 amino acids long. The germline V gene has CDR1 MNHEY and CDR2 SVGEGT. V lost 3 bases and J lost 1, with 7 bases in between. The CDR3 nucleotides are TGTGCCAGCAGTTATAGGTCTTCTGGAAACACCATATATTTT. This encodes CASSYRSSGNTIYF.

This clonotype came up many times. V gene TRBV9 combines with J gene TRBJ2-1; D tentatively reads TRBD1 or TRBD2 (7 bases each). CDR3 length: 15 amino acids. From germline, CDR1 is SGDLS and CDR2 YYNGEE. V gave up 0 bases and J gave up 6 bases, with 13 bases separating them. This chain's CDR3 is CASSVEQGGSNEQFF. The CDR3 coding sequence is TGTGCCAGCAGCGTAGAGCAGGGGGGGTCCAATGAGCAGTTCTTC.

This clonotype occurred many times. The V and J genes are TRBV12-3 or TRBV12-4 and TRBJ1-1; D possibly corresponds to TRBD1 (6 bases). V lost 8 bases, J lost 1 base, and 11 bases lay in between. The CDR3 has 13 amino acids. In nucleotides, the CDR3 is TGTGCCAGCGGGGGCGGGCGGAACACTGAAGCTTTCTTT. Its translation is CASGGGRNTEAFF.

This clonotype appeared many times. CDR3 in DNA: TGTGCCTGGAGTGTACGAGACGGCGAGCAGTACTTC. Translation: CAWSVRDGEQYF. V and J are TRBV30 and TRBJ2-7; D gene ambiguous. V was pared by 0 bases and J by 6 bases, with 9 bases between. Looked up from germline, CDR1 is GTSNPN and CDR2 is SVGIG (reference sequence). The CDR3 consists of 12 residues.

This clonotype occurred many times. The chain uses TRBV12-3 or TRBV12-4 and TRBJ1-5, with a tentative D call TRBD1 (5 bases). The CDR3 sequence is 15 residues long. Trimming shortened V by 6 bases and J by 4 bases, and 16 bases separated the two germline ends. CDR3 nucleotide sequence: TGTGCCAGCAGGTCGGGACCGCCTGGGAATCAGCCCCAGCATTTT. It specifies CASRSGPPGNQPQHF.

The chain is built from TRBV9 and TRBJ2-7; tentatively, D is TRBD2 (6 bases). The CDR3 extends over 15 amino acids. Germline V gene sequence: CDR1 SGDLS, CDR2 YYNGEE. The ends were cut back, 8 bases at V and 2 bases at J, with 20 bases in the middle. The CDR3, as DNA: TGTGCCAGTTCGAACTCGGTTGGAGGGACCTACGAGCAGTACTTC. Protein sequence: CASSNSVGGTYEQYF.

This clonotype was detected many times. The rearrangement joins TRBV7-9 to TRBJ2-1; 9 bases align to TRBD2. The trim removed 5 bases at V and 7 bases at J, leaving 12 bases unmatched. This CDR3 is 16 amino acids long. The germline gives CDR1 SEHNR, CDR2 FQNEAQ (reference sequence). The CDR3 here is CASSPASGGRVNEQFF. CDR3 nucleotide sequence: TGTGCCAGCAGCCCAGCGAGCGGGGGGAGAGTTAATGAGCAGTTCTTC.

This clonotype was recorded at least ten times. This chain connects TRBV2 to TRBJ2-5; possibly TRBD1 for D (5 bases). CDR3 size: 15 residues. The germline CDR1 and CDR2 sequences are SNHLY and FYNNEI. Trimming pared 4 bases from V and 4 bases from J, leaving 16 bases between. CDR3 nucleotide sequence: TGTGCCAGCAGTGGGCGCGCCAGGGTGGGAGAGACCCAGTACTTC. Translation gives CASSGRARVGETQYF.

Many counts were recorded for this clonotype. The chain employs TRBV6-2 or TRBV6-3 and TRBJ2-5, with D possibly matching TRBD1 (5 bases). V dropped 4 bases and J dropped 5 bases, with 8 bases sitting between them. There are 12 residues in the CDR3. The germline V gene has CDR1 MNHEY and CDR2 SVGEGT. The CDR3 reads CASSSSGETQYF. CDR3 DNA: TGTGCCAGCAGTTCCTCAGGGGAGACCCAGTACTTC.

The sample holds many counts of this clonotype. The gene calls are TRBV20-1 and TRBJ1-1; 7 bases map to TRBD1. The CDR3 runs to 15 residues. The germline gives CDR1 DFQATT, CDR2 SNEGSKA (reference sequence). After removal of 5 bases from V and 1 base from J, the junction contained 10 bases not matched to a gene. This CDR3 reads CSAGGRGQKNTEAFF. The CDR3 DNA reads TGCAGTGCTGGTGGAAGGGGACAGAAGAACACTGAAGCTTTCTTT.

This clonotype was observed many times. The chain links TRBV10-3 to TRBJ2-5; D tentatively fits TRBD1 or TRBD2 (6 bases each). V lost 9 bases and J lost 1, with 21 bases in between. Germline-derived CDR1 and CDR2 are ENHRY and SYGVKD. This CDR3 is built from 16 residues. CDR3 in DNA: TGTGCCATAAGAGGGGGTGCAGGGAGGATCCAAGAGACCCAGTACTTC. Residues: CAIRGGAGRIQETQYF.

This clonotype occurred many times. The V and J genes are TRBV9 and TRBJ1-1; D perhaps matches TRBD1 (5 bases). This CDR3 region has 17 residues. CDR1 is SGDLS, CDR2 YYNGEE, per germline. Trimming took 4 bases from V and 8 from J, leaving 27 bases between them. CDR3 amino acids: CASSPHPRGSGRSEAFF. The CDR3 DNA is TGTGCCAGCAGCCCCCACCCGAGGGGAAGCGGTCGAAGCGAAGCTTTCTTT.

For this clonotype: Given a far larger clone just one base away, this is likely a sequencing read error. The conserved closing phenylalanine or tryptophan is absent in this CDR3, likely reflecting a read error. The chain employs TRBV6-5 and TRBJ1-5, with 9 bases fitting TRBD1. J lost 2 bases, V lost 7 bases, and 3 bases had no gene match. Per germline, CDR1 MNHEY and CDR2 SVGAGI. The CDR3 has 14 amino acids. The CDR3 reads CASIQGAGNQPQHL. The CDR3 DNA is TGTGCCAGCATACAGGGGGCTGGCAATCAGCCCCAGCATCTT.